The next 27 T cell receptor beta chains were all read from a single sample in a study of shared T cell receptors in the human thymus. Measured with immunoSEQ multiplex PCR; TCRdb has only the in-frame clones, and not every one. Of roughly 660,000 clones listed, approximately 87% are singletons. This sample was shared with a second study, whose subject was human thymus T cells.

Input material: thymocytes. The receptors were sampled from a boy under two years old with a congenital heart defect.

The table lists this clone with a count of one. The rearrangement joins TRBV27 to TRBJ2-1, with 7 bases identical to TRBD2. This CDR3 has 14 amino acids. Germline V gene data show CDR1 as MNHEY and CDR2 as SMNVEV (reference sequence). The V segment lost 4 bases and the J segment 5 bases; nucleotides outside the gene matches: 5. The DNA of the CDR3 is TGTGCCAGCAGTTCGGGGGACTACAACAATGAGCAGTTCTTC. This codes for CASSSGDYNNEQFF.

This clone has only one observation. The chain has TRBV11-2 and TRBJ2-3; a weak D match, TRBD2 (5 bases). Trimming pared 5 bases from V and 0 bases from J, leaving 9 bases between. From germline, CDR1 is SGHAT and CDR2 FQNNGV. The CDR3 runs to 14 residues. CDR3 amino acids: CASSTRTSTDTQYF. The CDR3 DNA is TGTGCCAGCAGCACAAGGACTAGCACAGATACGCAGTATTTT.

The chain carries TRBV7-2 and TRBJ2-7, with D tentatively TRBD2 (5 bases). The length of the CDR3 is 12 residues. Looked up from germline, CDR1 is SGHTA and CDR2 is FQGNSA. V lost 1 base, J lost 6 bases, and 7 bases lay in between. The CDR3 region is CASSLEGVEQYF. The CDR3 DNA reads TGTGCCAGCAGCTTAGAGGGAGTCGAGCAGTACTTC.

The chain is built from TRBV2 and TRBJ2-1; 9 bases map to TRBD2. Trimming removed 1 base from V and 3 bases from J; junction bases left unmatched: 4. The V gene's germline CDR1 is SNHLY and CDR2 FYNNEI. The CDR3 contains 16 residues. The CDR3 sequence: CASSEESSGNYNEQFF. The CDR3 DNA reads TGTGCCAGCAGTGAAGAGTCTAGCGGGAACTACAATGAGCAGTTCTTC. Filled out from reference TRBV2 and TRBJ2-1, the complete variable domain reads EPEVTQTPSHQVTQMGQEVILRCVPISNHLYFYWYRQILGQKVEFLVSFYNNEISEKSEIFDDQFSVERPDGSNFTLKIRSTKLEDSAMYFCASSEESSGNYNEQFFGPGTRLTVL.

This CDR3 is CATQGWANEKLFF. CDR3 in DNA: TGTGCCACCCAAGGATGGGCGAATGAAAAACTGTTTTTT. This chain links TRBV28 with TRBJ1-4; D is uncertain. Trimming removed 10 bases at V and 5 bases at J, with 14 bases between. CDR1 and CDR2 from the germline V gene are MDHEN and SYDVKM. The CDR3 has 13 amino acids.

The chain carries TRBV7-2 and TRBJ2-7, with D hard to call. Germline assignment: CDR1 SGHTA and CDR2 FQGNSA. V lost 2 bases and J 6 bases, leaving 11 bases between the germline ends. CDR3 length equals 13 residues. CDR3 sequence (DNA): TGTGCCAGCAGCTTAAGGCAGGTTGGCGAGCAGTACTTC. It specifies CASSLRQVGEQYF.

For this clone: The sample carries other DNA sequences with the same CDR3. This chain uses TRBV5-1 with TRBJ2-7; 8 bases align to TRBD1. The germline V gene encodes CDR1 SGHRS and CDR2 YFSETQ. With V trimmed by 2 bases and J by 2 bases, 3 bases remained unmatched. The length of the CDR3 is 14 residues. The DNA of the CDR3 is TGCGCCAGCAGCTTCGGACAGGGCCCCTACGAGCAGTACTTC. As protein: CASSFGQGPYEQYF.

The genes are TRBV7-2 and TRBJ2-7; TRBD2 matches 7 bases. J lost 12 bases, V lost 5 bases, and 19 bases had no gene match. Germline assignment: CDR1 SGHTA and CDR2 FQGNSA. The CDR3 spans 15 residues. CDR3 nucleotide sequence: TGTGCCAGCAGCGGGGTGGGGGGGACGCCTTACATAGGGTACTTC. Residues: CASSGVGGTPYIGYF.

This chain connects TRBV14 to TRBJ1-1; D may be TRBD1 (5 bases). V was trimmed by 0 bases and J by 0 bases, leaving 17 bases between them. This CDR3 is built from 18 residues. From germline, CDR1 is SGHDN and CDR2 FVKESK. CDR3 sequence (DNA): TGTGCCAGCAGCCAAGATCTTGGAGGGGCTAAGATGAACACTGAAGCTTTCTTT. Translation gives CASSQDLGGAKMNTEAFF.

The sample holds a few counts of this clone. This chain connects TRBV6-4 to TRBJ2-2; D gene uncertain. Trimming removed 3 bases from V and 0 bases from J, with 8 bases in between. The CDR3 totals 15 residues. Germline CDR1 reads MRHNA; CDR2 reads SNTAGT. CDR3: CASSEGDPNTGELFF. The CDR3 coding sequence is TGTGCCAGCAGTGAAGGAGACCCGAACACCGGGGAGCTGTTTTTT.

The chain combines TRBV5-4 with TRBJ1-2, with D unresolved. Trimming shortened V by 1 base and J by 0 bases, and 7 bases separated the two germline ends. The CDR3 sequence is 14 residues long. The V gene's germline CDR1 is SGHNT and CDR2 YYREEE (reference sequence). The CDR3 sequence is CASSLSGANYGYTF. Written as DNA, the CDR3 is TGTGCCAGCAGCTTGTCCGGAGCTAACTATGGCTACACCTTC.

CDR3 DNA: TGTGCCAGCAGTTGTAGTGGGACAGGGGACAATGAGCAGTTCTTC. Amino acids: CASSCSGTGDNEQFF. The rearrangement uses TRBV6-5 and TRBJ2-1, with 10 bases matching TRBD1. CDR1 is MNHEY, CDR2 SVGAGI, per germline. With 4 bases clipped from V and 5 bases from J, the junction kept 5 bases outside the gene matches. This CDR3 has 15 amino acids.

J is TRBJ2-7 and V is TRBV30; D gene ambiguous. This CDR3 comprises 12 residues. V was clipped by 4 bases and J by 6 bases, with 13 bases between them. Germline CDR1 and CDR2: GTSNPN and SVGIG (reference sequence). The CDR3 is CAWKSFSGEQYF. As DNA, the CDR3 is TGTGCCTGGAAGTCCTTTTCAGGCGAGCAGTACTTC.

The chain employs TRBV5-1 and TRBJ2-5, with D possibly TRBD2 on 6 matching bases. Per germline, CDR1 SGHRS and CDR2 YFSETQ. The CDR3 covers 15 residues. Trimming cost V 1 base and J 4 bases, with 14 bases left between them. The DNA of the CDR3 is TGCGCCAGCAGCTTGTTTGGCGGGGTGCGAGAGACCCAGTACTTC. This sequence encodes CASSLFGGVRETQYF.

A few counts support this clone. The chain uses TRBV7-2 and TRBJ1-3, with 8 nucleotides matching TRBD1. This CDR3 comprises 17 residues. The J segment lost 0 bases and the V segment lost 4 bases, leaving 8 bases of the junction unmatched. CDR1 and CDR2 (germline): SGHTA, FQGNSA. CDR3 region: CASSSGQGPRSGNTIYF. The CDR3 nucleotides are TGTGCCAGCAGCTCTGGACAGGGACCCCGCTCTGGAAACACCATATATTTT.

The J gene is TRBJ2-3, the V gene TRBV30; 12 positions agree with TRBD2. The germline gives CDR1 GTSNPN, CDR2 SVGIG (reference sequence). The CDR3 consists of 16 residues. V shed 1 base and J 5 bases; nucleotides not matched to a gene: 7. CDR3 in DNA: TGTGCCTGGAGTGAAGTGACTAGCGGGGGAAGAGATACGCAGTATTTT. It yields the protein CAWSEVTSGGRDTQYF.

The chain employs TRBV30 and TRBJ1-5; 9 nucleotides match TRBD1. This CDR3 spans 17 amino acids. The germline V gene has CDR1 GTSNPN and CDR2 SVGIG (reference sequence). The V and J ends lost 0 bases and 3 bases, in that order; junction bases with no gene match: 9. The CDR3 DNA reads TGTGCCTGGAGTGTACCAAGGGACAGGGCCCTCAATCAGCCCCAGCATTTT. It specifies CAWSVPRDRALNQPQHF.

J is TRBJ2-1 and V is TRBV28; 7 bases match TRBD2. J lost 6 bases, V lost 6 bases, and 20 bases had no gene match. The CDR3 is 18 residues long. Germline-derived CDR1 and CDR2 are MDHEN and SYDVKM. In nucleotides, the CDR3 is TGTGCCAGCAGAGAAGAGGTAGCGGGTGTTTCGGGTAGCAATGAGCAGTTCTTC. Translated, it gives CASREEVAGVSGSNEQFF.

J is TRBJ1-1 and V is TRBV6-4; D is ambiguous. Deletions cut 8 bases from V and 4 bases from J, with 17 bases between. CDR3 length equals 14 residues. CDR1 is MRHNA and CDR2 is SNTAGT in the germline V gene. In DNA form, the CDR3 reads TGTGCCAGCCGCCCGAATCCAGATACCACTGAAGCTTTCTTT. The encoded protein is CASRPNPDTTEAFF.

The chain links TRBV11-3 to TRBJ2-7; TRBD2 matches 10 bases. The CDR3 is 17 amino acids. CDR1 is SGHNT and CDR2 is YENEEA in the germline V gene. V lost 5 bases to trimming and J lost 7 bases; unmatched junction nucleotides: 17. For the CDR3, the DNA is TGTGCCAGCAGCCAATGGGGGGCTAGCGGGAGAGTATGGGAGCAGTACTTC. Its protein is CASSQWGASGRVWEQYF.

Written as DNA, the CDR3 is TGTGCCAGCAGCAAACTGACTAGCGGGAGTCTATACGAGCAGTACTTC. Translating it yields CASSKLTSGSLYEQYF. The chain couples TRBV7-2 to TRBJ2-7; 12 nucleotides match TRBD2. This CDR3 region has 16 residues. With 5 bases clipped from V and 4 bases from J, the junction kept 9 bases outside the gene matches. Germline CDR1 SGHTA, CDR2 FQGNSA.

The table lists this clone with a count of one. The chain employs TRBV5-6 and TRBJ2-7; TRBD2 matches 7 bases. CDR1 and CDR2 (germline): SGHDT, YYEEEE. V trimming: 5 bases; J trimming: 4 bases; junction bases outside the gene matches: 9. The CDR3 runs 14 residues. The CDR3 region is CASSSGTIAYEQYF. CDR3 nucleotides: TGTGCCAGCAGTTCCGGGACTATAGCGTACGAGCAGTACTTC.

The J gene is TRBJ2-3, the V gene TRBV4-1; the match to TRBD2 covers 10 bases. Germline V CDR1 and CDR2: MGHRA, YSYEKL. V dropped 0 bases and J dropped 2; count of bases not matched to a gene: 5. The CDR3 spans 17 residues. In nucleotides, the CDR3 is TGCGCCAGCAGCCAAGAGGAACTAGCGGGGCACACAGATACGCAGTATTTT. Amino acids: CASSQEELAGHTDTQYF.

This clone was seen once. CDR3 coding DNA: TGTGCCAGCAAGCGGCTAGCCACAGATACGCAGTATTTT. This translates into CASKRLATDTQYF. This chain links TRBV11-1 with TRBJ2-3, with a tentative D call TRBD2 (5 bases). Germline V lookup: CDR1 SGHAT, CDR2 FQDESV (reference sequence). This CDR3 has 13 amino acids. V gave up 7 bases and J gave up 2 bases, with 10 bases separating them.

The J gene is TRBJ2-5, the V gene TRBV14; D is undetermined. With 4 bases removed from V and 2 bases from J, the gap between germline ends came to 11 bases. Germline values: CDR1 SGHDN, CDR2 FVKESK. The CDR3 spans 14 residues. In DNA, the CDR3 is TGTGCCAGCAGCCCCAAGCAGGAACAAGAGACCCAGTACTTC. It is translated as CASSPKQEQETQYF.

This rearrangement joins TRBV6-1 to TRBJ1-3; 7 bases fit TRBD1. CDR1 is MNHNS, CDR2 SASEGT, per germline. J gave up 5 bases and V 7 bases, and 11 bases lay outside the gene matches. The CDR3 has 15 residues. The CDR3 DNA reads TGTGCCAGCAAGGGGAACAGGGGTGGTAGAAACACCATATATTTT. This translates into CASKGNRGGRNTIYF.

This sequence joins TRBV9 and TRBJ2-1; TRBD2 is a possible D gene (5 bases). The V end lost 3 bases, the J end lost 1 base, and 8 bases lay between the germline ends. Germline loops: CDR1 SGDLS, CDR2 YYNGEE. The CDR3 contains 14 residues. CDR3 DNA: TGTGCCAGCAGCGGGACTCCTTCCTACAATGAGCAGTTCTTC. This encodes CASSGTPSYNEQFF.